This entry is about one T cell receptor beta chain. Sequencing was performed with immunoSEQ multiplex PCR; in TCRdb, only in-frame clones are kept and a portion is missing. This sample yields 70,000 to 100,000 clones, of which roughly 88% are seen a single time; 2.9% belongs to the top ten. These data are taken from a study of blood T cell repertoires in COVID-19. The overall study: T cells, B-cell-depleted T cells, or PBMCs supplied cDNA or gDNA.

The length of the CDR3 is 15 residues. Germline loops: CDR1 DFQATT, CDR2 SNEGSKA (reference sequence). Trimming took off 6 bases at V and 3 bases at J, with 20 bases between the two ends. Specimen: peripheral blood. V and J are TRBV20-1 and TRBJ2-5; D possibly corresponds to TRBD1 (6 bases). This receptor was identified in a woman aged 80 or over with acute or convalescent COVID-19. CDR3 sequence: CSASRQAKTKETQYF. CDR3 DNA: TGCAGTGCAAGTAGACAGGCGAAGACTAAAGAGACCCAGTACTTC.